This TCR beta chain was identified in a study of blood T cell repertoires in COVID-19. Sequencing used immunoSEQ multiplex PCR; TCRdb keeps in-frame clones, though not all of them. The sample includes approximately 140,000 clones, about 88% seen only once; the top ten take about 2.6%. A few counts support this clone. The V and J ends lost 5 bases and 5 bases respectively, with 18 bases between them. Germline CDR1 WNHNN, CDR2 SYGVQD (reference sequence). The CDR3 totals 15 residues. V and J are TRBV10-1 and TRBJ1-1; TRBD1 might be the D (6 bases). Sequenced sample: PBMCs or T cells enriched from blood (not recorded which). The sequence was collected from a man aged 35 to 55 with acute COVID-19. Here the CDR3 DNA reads TGCGCCAGCAGTCGTGGAGGGGGGGCAGATACTGAAGCTTTCTTT. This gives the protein CASSRGGGADTEAFF.